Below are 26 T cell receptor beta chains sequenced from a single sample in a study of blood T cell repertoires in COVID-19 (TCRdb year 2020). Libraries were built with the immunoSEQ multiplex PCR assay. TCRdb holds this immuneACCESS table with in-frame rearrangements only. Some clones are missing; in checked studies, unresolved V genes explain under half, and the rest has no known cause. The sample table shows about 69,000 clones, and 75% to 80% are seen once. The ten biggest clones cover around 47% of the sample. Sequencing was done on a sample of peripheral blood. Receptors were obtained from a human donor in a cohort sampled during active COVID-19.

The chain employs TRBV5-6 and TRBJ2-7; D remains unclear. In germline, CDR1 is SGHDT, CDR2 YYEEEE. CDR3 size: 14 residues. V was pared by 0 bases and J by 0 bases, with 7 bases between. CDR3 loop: CASSLGESSYEQYF. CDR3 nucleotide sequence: TGTGCCAGCAGCTTGGGAGAAAGCTCCTACGAGCAGTACTTC.

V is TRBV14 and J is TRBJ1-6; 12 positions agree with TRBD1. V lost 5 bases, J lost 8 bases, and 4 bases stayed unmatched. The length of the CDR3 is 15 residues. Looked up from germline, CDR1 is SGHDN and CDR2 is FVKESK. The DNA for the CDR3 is TGTGCCAGCAGCTGGGACAGGGGGCGATATTCACCCCTCCACTTT. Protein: CASSWDRGRYSPLHF.

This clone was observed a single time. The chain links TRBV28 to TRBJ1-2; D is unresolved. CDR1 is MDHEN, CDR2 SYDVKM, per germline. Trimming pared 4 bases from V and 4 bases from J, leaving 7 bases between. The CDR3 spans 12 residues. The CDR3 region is CASSYSIYGYTF. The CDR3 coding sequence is TGTGCCAGCAGTTACAGCATCTATGGCTACACCTTC.

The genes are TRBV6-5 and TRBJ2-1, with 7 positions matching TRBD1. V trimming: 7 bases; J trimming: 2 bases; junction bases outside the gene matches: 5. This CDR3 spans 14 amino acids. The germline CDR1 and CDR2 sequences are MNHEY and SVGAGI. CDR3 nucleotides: TGTGCCAGCAAAGAGGGGGCTACCTACAATGAGCAGTTCTTC. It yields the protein CASKEGATYNEQFF.

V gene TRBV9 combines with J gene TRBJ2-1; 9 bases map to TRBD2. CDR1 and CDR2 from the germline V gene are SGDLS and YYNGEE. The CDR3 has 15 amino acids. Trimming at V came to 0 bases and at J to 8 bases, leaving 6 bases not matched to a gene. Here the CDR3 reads CASSVEAGGRDEQFF. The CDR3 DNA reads TGTGCCAGCAGCGTAGAAGCGGGAGGCCGGGATGAGCAGTTCTTC. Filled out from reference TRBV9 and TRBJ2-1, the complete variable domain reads DSGVTQTPKHLITATGQRVTLRCSPRSGDLSVYWYQQSLDQGLQFLIQYYNGEERAKGNILERFSAQQFPDLHSELNLSSLELGDSALYFCASSVEAGGRDEQFFGPGTRLTVL.

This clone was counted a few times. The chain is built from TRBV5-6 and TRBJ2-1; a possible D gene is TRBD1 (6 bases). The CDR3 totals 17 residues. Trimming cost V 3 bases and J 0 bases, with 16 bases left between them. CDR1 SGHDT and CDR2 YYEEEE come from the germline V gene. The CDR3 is CASSSIDRSGSYNEQFF. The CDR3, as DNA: TGTGCCAGCAGCTCAATCGACAGGTCCGGCTCCTACAATGAGCAGTTCTTC.

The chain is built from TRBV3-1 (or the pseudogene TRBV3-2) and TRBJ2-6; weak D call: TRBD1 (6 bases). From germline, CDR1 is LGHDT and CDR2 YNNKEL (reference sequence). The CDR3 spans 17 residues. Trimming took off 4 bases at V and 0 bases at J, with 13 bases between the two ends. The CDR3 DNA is TGTGCCAGCAGCCCTCCCGGACAGTTCTCTGGGGCCAACGTCCTGACTTTC. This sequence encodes CASSPPGQFSGANVLTF.

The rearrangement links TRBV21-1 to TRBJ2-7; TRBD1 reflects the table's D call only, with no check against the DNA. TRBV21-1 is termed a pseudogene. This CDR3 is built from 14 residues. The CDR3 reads CASSRYRWFYEQYF. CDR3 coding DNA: TGTGCCAGCAGCCGCTACAGGTGGTTCTACGAGCAGTACTTC.

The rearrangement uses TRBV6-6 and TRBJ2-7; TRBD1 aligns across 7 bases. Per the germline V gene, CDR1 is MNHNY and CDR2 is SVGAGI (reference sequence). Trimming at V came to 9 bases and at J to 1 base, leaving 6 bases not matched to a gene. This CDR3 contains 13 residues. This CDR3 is CASKDRLSYEQYF. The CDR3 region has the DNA TGTGCCAGTAAGGACAGGCTTTCCTACGAGCAGTACTTC.

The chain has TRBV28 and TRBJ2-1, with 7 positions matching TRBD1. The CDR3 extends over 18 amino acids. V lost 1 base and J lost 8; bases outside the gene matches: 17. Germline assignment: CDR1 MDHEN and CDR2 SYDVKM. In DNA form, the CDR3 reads TGTGCCAGCAGTTTATACCGGGACAGTGGAGTGGTTAAGGATGAGCAGTTCTTC. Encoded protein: CASSLYRDSGVVKDEQFF.

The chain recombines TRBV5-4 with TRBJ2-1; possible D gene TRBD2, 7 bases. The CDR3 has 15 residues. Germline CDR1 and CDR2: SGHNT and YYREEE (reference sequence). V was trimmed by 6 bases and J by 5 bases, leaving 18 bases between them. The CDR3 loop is CASTLGGGQHNEQFF. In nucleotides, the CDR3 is TGTGCCAGCACCTTAGGGGGGGGGCAGCACAATGAGCAGTTCTTC.

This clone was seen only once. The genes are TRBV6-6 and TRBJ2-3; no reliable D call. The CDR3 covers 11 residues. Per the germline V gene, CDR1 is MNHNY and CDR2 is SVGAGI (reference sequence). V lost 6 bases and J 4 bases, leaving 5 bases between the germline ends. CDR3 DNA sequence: TGTGCCAGCAGCCTCTCAGATACGCAGTATTTT. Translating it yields CASSLSDTQYF.

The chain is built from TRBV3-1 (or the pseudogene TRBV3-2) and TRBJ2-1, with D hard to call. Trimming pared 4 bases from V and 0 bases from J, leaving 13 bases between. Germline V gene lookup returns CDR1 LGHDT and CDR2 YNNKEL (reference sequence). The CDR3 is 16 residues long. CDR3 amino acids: CASSPSRLVSYNEQFF. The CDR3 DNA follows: TGTGCCAGCAGCCCGAGTAGGCTAGTCTCCTACAATGAGCAGTTCTTC.

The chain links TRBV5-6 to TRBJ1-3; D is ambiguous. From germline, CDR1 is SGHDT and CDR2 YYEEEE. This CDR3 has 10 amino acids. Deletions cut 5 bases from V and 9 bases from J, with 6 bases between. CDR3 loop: CASSPGTIYF. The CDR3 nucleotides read TGTGCCAGCAGTCCGGGCACCATATATTTT.

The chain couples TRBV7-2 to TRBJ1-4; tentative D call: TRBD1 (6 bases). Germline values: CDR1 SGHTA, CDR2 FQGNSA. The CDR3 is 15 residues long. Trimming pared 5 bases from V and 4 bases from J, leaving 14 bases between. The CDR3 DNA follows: TGTGCCAGCAGCGAGAGAAGAGGGGGTAATGAAAAACTGTTTTTT. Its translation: CASSERRGGNEKLFF.

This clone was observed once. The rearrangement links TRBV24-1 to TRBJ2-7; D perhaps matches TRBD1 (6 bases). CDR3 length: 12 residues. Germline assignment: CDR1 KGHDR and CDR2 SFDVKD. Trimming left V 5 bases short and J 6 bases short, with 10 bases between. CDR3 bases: TGTGCCACCAGTGTCACGACAGGCGAGCAGTACTTC. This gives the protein CATSVTTGEQYF.

The CDR3, as DNA: TGTGCCAGCAGCTTAAGCCTAGGCATGGCGGGAGGGAAGGCCTACGAGCAGTACTTC. This codes for CASSLSLGMAGGKAYEQYF. The chain recombines TRBV11-2 with TRBJ2-7; 9 nucleotides match TRBD2. V was pared by 2 bases and J by 2 bases, with 16 bases of the junction left unmatched. Germline-derived CDR1 and CDR2 are SGHAT and FQNNGV. The CDR3 runs 19 residues. Full variable domain (missing parts from reference TRBV11-2 and TRBJ2-7): EAGVAQSPRYKIIEKRQSVAFWCNPISGHATLYWYQQILGQGPKLLIQFQNNGVVDDSQLPKDRFSAERLKGVDSTLKIQPAKLEDSAVYLCASSLSLGMAGGKAYEQYFGPGTRLTVT.

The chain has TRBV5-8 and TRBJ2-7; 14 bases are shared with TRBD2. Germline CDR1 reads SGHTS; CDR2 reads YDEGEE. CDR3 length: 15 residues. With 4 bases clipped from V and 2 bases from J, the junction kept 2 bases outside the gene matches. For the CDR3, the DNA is TGTGCCAGCAGCAGACTAGCGGGAGGGGCCTACGAGCAGTACTTC. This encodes CASSRLAGGAYEQYF.

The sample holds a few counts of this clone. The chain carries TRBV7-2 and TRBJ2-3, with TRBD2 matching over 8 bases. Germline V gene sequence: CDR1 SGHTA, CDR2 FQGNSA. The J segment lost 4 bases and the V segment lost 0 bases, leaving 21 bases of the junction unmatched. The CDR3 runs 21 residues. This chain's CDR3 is CASSLAPSSISGSGNSDTQYF. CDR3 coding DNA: TGTGCCAGCAGCTTAGCCCCGAGTAGTATTAGCGGTAGCGGGAACTCAGATACGCAGTATTTT.

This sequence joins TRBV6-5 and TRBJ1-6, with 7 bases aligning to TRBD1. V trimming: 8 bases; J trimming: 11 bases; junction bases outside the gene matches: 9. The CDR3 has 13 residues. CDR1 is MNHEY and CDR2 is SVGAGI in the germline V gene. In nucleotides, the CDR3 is TGTGCCAGCGGAAACAGGGGCGGTCCACCCCTCCACTTT. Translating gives CASGNRGGPPLHF.

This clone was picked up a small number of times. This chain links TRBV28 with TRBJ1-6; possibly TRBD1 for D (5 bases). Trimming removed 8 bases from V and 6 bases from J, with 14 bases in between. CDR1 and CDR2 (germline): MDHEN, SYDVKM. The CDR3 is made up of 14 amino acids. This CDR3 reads CASWGRISNSPLHF. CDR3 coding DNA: TGTGCCAGCTGGGGGAGGATTAGTAATTCACCCCTCCACTTT.

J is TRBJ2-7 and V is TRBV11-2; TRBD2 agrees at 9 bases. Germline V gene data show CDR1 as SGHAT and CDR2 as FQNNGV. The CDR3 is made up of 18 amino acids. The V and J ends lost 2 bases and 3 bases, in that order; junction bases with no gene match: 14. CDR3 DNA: TGTGCCAGCAGCTTATACCCTGTATCCACGCGGGAGGGCTACGAGCAGTACTTC. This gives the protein CASSLYPVSTREGYEQYF.

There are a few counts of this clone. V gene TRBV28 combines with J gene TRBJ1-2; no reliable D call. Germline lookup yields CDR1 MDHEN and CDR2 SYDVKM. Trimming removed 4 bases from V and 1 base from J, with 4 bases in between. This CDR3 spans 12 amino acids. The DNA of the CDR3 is TGTGCCAGCAGTTCCGTTAACTATGGCTACACCTTC. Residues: CASSSVNYGYTF.

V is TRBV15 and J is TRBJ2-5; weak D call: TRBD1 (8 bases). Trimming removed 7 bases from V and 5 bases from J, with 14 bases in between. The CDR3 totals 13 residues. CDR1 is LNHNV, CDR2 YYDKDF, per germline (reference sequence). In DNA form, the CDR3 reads TGTGCCACCAAACAGGGGGGGGAGGAGACCCAGTACTTC. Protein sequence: CATKQGGEETQYF.

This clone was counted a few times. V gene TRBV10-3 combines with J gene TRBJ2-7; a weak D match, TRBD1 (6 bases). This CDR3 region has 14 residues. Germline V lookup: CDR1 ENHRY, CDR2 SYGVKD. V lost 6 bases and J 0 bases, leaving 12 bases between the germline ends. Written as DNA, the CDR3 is TGTGCCATCAGCCGGGACACCAGCTCCTACGAGCAGTACTTC. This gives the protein CAISRDTSSYEQYF.

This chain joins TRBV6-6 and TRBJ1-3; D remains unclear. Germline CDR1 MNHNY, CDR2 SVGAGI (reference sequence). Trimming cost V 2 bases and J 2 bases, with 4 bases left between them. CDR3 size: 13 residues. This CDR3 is CASSYTAGNTIYF. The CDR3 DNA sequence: TGTGCCAGCAGTTACACAGCTGGAAACACCATATATTTT.